This TCR beta chain was recovered during a study of T cell clonality in common variable immunodeficiency. Study-wide results and caveats: In common variable immunodeficiency, TCR beta chains reportedly carried fewer deletions and N-nucleotide insertions.

As regards this clone: Its antigen remains unidentified. Coverage ceases 3 residues before the CDR3 finishes, and the germline J gene fills in the end.

V lost 6 bases and J 2 bases, leaving 13 bases between the germline ends. The CDR3 length is 14 residues. Germline lookup yields CDR1 SNHLY and CDR2 FYNNEI. Sequencing was performed with immunoSEQ multiplex PCR; in TCRdb, only in-frame clones are kept and a portion is missing. The table lists roughly 50,000 clones, with no singletons. The chain carries TRBV2 and TRBJ1-1; D perhaps matches TRBD1 (6 bases). This receptor was taken from a person aged 18-70 years in good health. Sequencing was done on a sample of peripheral blood mononuclear cells. CDR3 residues: CASRGQGLNTEAFF. Partial CDR3 DNA: TGTGCCAGCAGGGGGCAGGGGCTTAACACTGAA.